A selection of T cell receptor beta chains follows, all from one sample in a study of cytomegalovirus exposure and HLA in healthy donors. Measured with immunoSEQ multiplex PCR; TCRdb has only the in-frame clones, and not every one. The sample holds 97,000 or so clones, 55% to 75% seen once. Sequencing used PBMCs. These receptors all come from a man over 45 in good health and CMV-seronegative. The CDR3 runs from the conserved cysteine through the conserved F or W. A D gene is named only where the DNA matches it firmly. Not every row has a clone size; where given, it reads once, few, many or a size class.

d_call: .
v_call: TRBV7-2
clone_size: .
j_call: TRBJ2-7
cdr3_nt: TGTGCCAGCAGCTTCGACAGCAACGGCTACGAGCAGTACTTC
cdr3_aa: CASSFDSNGYEQYF

d_call: .
v_call: TRBV7-8
clone_size: few
j_call: TRBJ1-1
cdr3_nt: TGTGCCAGCAGCCCATTACAGGGAATCACCACTGAAGCTTTCTTT
cdr3_aa: CASSPLQGITTEAFF

d_call: .
v_call: TRBV4-2
clone_size: once
j_call: TRBJ2-3
cdr3_nt: TGTGCCAGCAGCTCCCCCCTTGGTCGGAGTGTGGACACAGATACGCAGTATTTT
cdr3_aa: CASSSPLGRSVDTDTQYF

d_call: TRBD2
v_call: TRBV11-2
clone_size: .
j_call: TRBJ2-3
cdr3_nt: TGTGCCAGCAGCTTAGATGGGAGGACTAGCGTAGATACGCAGTATTTT
cdr3_aa: CASSLDGRTSVDTQYF

d_call: TRBD1
v_call: TRBV28
clone_size: .
j_call: TRBJ2-1
cdr3_nt: TGTGCCAGCAACCTAGGAGAGACAGGGTACAATGAGCAGTTCTTC
cdr3_aa: CASNLGETGYNEQFF

d_call: .
v_call: TRBV28
clone_size: .
j_call: TRBJ1-2
cdr3_nt: TGTGCCAGCTTGGACAGTACTAACTATGGCTACACCTTC
cdr3_aa: CASLDSTNYGYTF

d_call: TRBD1
v_call: TRBV4-2
clone_size: .
j_call: TRBJ2-7
cdr3_nt: TGTGCCAGCAGCCAGGGATGGGTAGGGACAGGACCCTACGAGCAGTACTTC
cdr3_aa: CASSQGWVGTGPYEQYF

d_call: .
v_call: TRBV20-1
clone_size: .
j_call: TRBJ1-1
cdr3_nt: TGCAGTGCTGGGGGGGGCACTGAAGCTTTCTTT
cdr3_aa: CSAGGGTEAFF

d_call: .
v_call: TRBV19
clone_size: .
j_call: TRBJ1-5
cdr3_nt: TGTGCCAGTAGTATCCCGGGTCAGCCCCAGCATTTT
cdr3_aa: CASSIPGQPQHF

d_call: TRBD2
v_call: TRBV9
clone_size: .
j_call: TRBJ2-1
cdr3_nt: TGTGCCAGCAGGACTAGCGGGGAGGATGAGCAGTTCTTC
cdr3_aa: CASRTSGEDEQFF

d_call: .
v_call: TRBV28
clone_size: few
j_call: TRBJ1-2
cdr3_nt: TGTGCCAGCAGTTTTACCGGGGATGGCTACACCTTC
cdr3_aa: CASSFTGDGYTF

d_call: .
v_call: TRBV2
clone_size: .
j_call: TRBJ2-1
cdr3_nt: TGTGCCAGCAGTGAAGCTGGCAGCGGCCTAAATGAGCAGTTCTTC
cdr3_aa: CASSEAGSGLNEQFF

d_call: .
v_call: TRBV18
clone_size: .
j_call: TRBJ2-2
cdr3_nt: TGTGCCAGCTCACCACCAGTACTCCCCGGGGAGCTGTTTTTT
cdr3_aa: CASSPPVLPGELFF

d_call: TRBD1
v_call: TRBV7-9
clone_size: .
j_call: TRBJ1-1
cdr3_nt: TGTGCCAGCAGCTTAGGGGACAGACAAGCTTTCTTT
cdr3_aa: CASSLGDRQAFF

d_call: TRBD1
v_call: TRBV28
clone_size: .
j_call: TRBJ2-7
cdr3_nt: TGTGCCAGCAGGGGCCGGGACAGGTTTTCCTACGAGCAGTACTTC
cdr3_aa: CASRGRDRFSYEQYF

d_call: .
v_call: TRBV7-6
clone_size: .
j_call: TRBJ1-4
cdr3_nt: TGTGCCAGCAGCTTCAGGACGGGGAATAATGAAAAACTGTTTTTT
cdr3_aa: CASSFRTGNNEKLFF

d_call: TRBD1
v_call: TRBV5-1
clone_size: .
j_call: TRBJ1-1
cdr3_nt: TGCGCCAGCAGCTTGGACAGGGGAAACACTGAAGCTTTCTTT
cdr3_aa: CASSLDRGNTEAFF

d_call: TRBD1
v_call: TRBV19
clone_size: .
j_call: TRBJ1-6
cdr3_nt: TGTGCCAGTAGCCTGGACAGGGAGAATTCACCCCTCCACTTT
cdr3_aa: CASSLDRENSPLHF

d_call: TRBD1
v_call: TRBV28
clone_size: once
j_call: TRBJ1-2
cdr3_nt: TGTGCCAGTGCAGGGGGCGGCCTCTATGGCTACACCTTC
cdr3_aa: CASAGGGLYGYTF

d_call: .
v_call: TRBV6-5
clone_size: .
j_call: TRBJ2-1
cdr3_nt: TGTGCCAGCAGTTACGGGCCGATAACCTCCTACAATGAGCAGTTCTTC
cdr3_aa: CASSYGPITSYNEQFF

d_call: .
v_call: TRBV25-1
clone_size: .
j_call: TRBJ1-3
cdr3_nt: TGTGCCAGCGTCGGTGGTAACACCATATATTTT
cdr3_aa: CASVGGNTIYF

d_call: .
v_call: TRBV5-5
clone_size: .
j_call: TRBJ1-4
cdr3_nt: TGTGCCAGCAGCTTTTACAGGGTAGGACATGAAAAACTGTTTTTT
cdr3_aa: CASSFYRVGHEKLFF

d_call: TRBD1
v_call: TRBV7-9
clone_size: .
j_call: TRBJ1-4
cdr3_nt: TGTGCCAGCAGCGTCGGGACAGGAGTTAATGAAAAACTGTTTTTT
cdr3_aa: CASSVGTGVNEKLFF

d_call: .
v_call: TRBV5-1
clone_size: .
j_call: TRBJ1-3
cdr3_nt: TGCGCCAGCCAAGACAGCTCTGGAAACACCATATATTTT
cdr3_aa: CASQDSSGNTIYF

d_call: .
v_call: TRBV28
clone_size: .
j_call: TRBJ2-7
cdr3_nt: TGTGCCAGTACCCGGGACTCCGCCTCCTACGAGCAGTACTTC
cdr3_aa: CASTRDSASYEQYF

d_call: .
v_call: TRBV11-3
clone_size: .
j_call: TRBJ2-1
cdr3_nt: TGTGCCAGCAGCTTAGGTAGCCCAGGGGATGAGCAGTTCTTC
cdr3_aa: CASSLGSPGDEQFF

d_call: TRBD1
v_call: TRBV19
clone_size: .
j_call: TRBJ2-1
cdr3_nt: TGTGCCAGTCGAACAGGGGAAAGTGAGCAGTTCTTC
cdr3_aa: CASRTGESEQFF

d_call: .
v_call: TRBV19
clone_size: few
j_call: TRBJ1-2
cdr3_nt: TGTGCCAGTAGTATTGGTCAGTTCTATGGCTACACCTTC
cdr3_aa: CASSIGQFYGYTF

d_call: .
v_call: TRBV10-2
clone_size: .
j_call: TRBJ1-2
cdr3_nt: TGCGCCAGCAGTGAATCCGGGACAGGCTACACCTTC
cdr3_aa: CASSESGTGYTF

d_call: .
v_call: TRBV19
clone_size: .
j_call: TRBJ1-6
cdr3_nt: TGTGCCAGTAGAGAGGACTGGTATTCACCCCTCCACTTT
cdr3_aa: CASREDWYSPLHF

d_call: .
v_call: TRBV10-3
clone_size: .
j_call: TRBJ1-5
cdr3_nt: TGTGCCATCATGGCACAGGAGTTCAATCAGCCCCAGCATTTT
cdr3_aa: CAIMAQEFNQPQHF

d_call: .
v_call: TRBV7-2
clone_size: .
j_call: TRBJ2-3
cdr3_nt: TGTGCCAGCTTAGACGGAGGGCCGGCAGATACGCAGTATTTT
cdr3_aa: CASLDGGPADTQYF

d_call: TRBD1
v_call: TRBV6-1
clone_size: few
j_call: TRBJ1-5
cdr3_nt: TGTGCCAGCAGCGGGTGGACAGGGGGAAATCAGCCCCAGCATTTT
cdr3_aa: CASSGWTGGNQPQHF

d_call: .
v_call: TRBV19
clone_size: .
j_call: TRBJ1-5
cdr3_nt: TGTGCCAGCCGTCCGGGACAAGCCTTTACCCAGCATTTT
cdr3_aa: CASRPGQAFTQHF

d_call: TRBD1
v_call: TRBV29-1
clone_size: .
j_call: TRBJ2-3
cdr3_nt: TGCAGCGTTGAACAGGGGGCCGTTGATACGCAGTATTTT
cdr3_aa: CSVEQGAVDTQYF

d_call: .
v_call: TRBV13
clone_size: .
j_call: TRBJ1-5
cdr3_nt: TGTGCCAGCAGCTTTCAAAATCAGCCCCAGCATTTT
cdr3_aa: CASSFQNQPQHF

d_call: .
v_call: TRBV5-4
clone_size: few
j_call: TRBJ2-7
cdr3_nt: TGTGCCAGCAGCCTCCGTCAGGCCGAGCAGTACTTC
cdr3_aa: CASSLRQAEQYF

d_call: .
v_call: TRBV19
clone_size: .
j_call: TRBJ1-2
cdr3_nt: TGTGCCAGTAGTATAGAAATCCCTGGGCGTGGCTACACCTTC
cdr3_aa: CASSIEIPGRGYTF

d_call: .
v_call: TRBV6-1
clone_size: .
j_call: TRBJ2-7
cdr3_nt: TGTGCCAGCAGTGAAGAACCAGAACTAACCTTCTACGAGCAGTACTTC
cdr3_aa: CASSEEPELTFYEQYF

d_call: TRBD2
v_call: TRBV7-3
clone_size: .
j_call: TRBJ2-7
cdr3_nt: TGTGCCAGCAGTTACGGGGCTAGCGGGACCTACGAGCAGTACTTC
cdr3_aa: CASSYGASGTYEQYF